This entry is about one T cell receptor beta chain. In the original workflow: Estimates of nucleated cell counts were drawn from the amplification of reference gene primers. Here immunoSEQ multiplex PCR was the method, and the copy in TCRdb shows in-frame clones only, minus some. The DNA gave D and trimming, while V, J and clone size come from that table. This sample has about 50,000 clones, with roughly 87% found just once. The V and J ends lost 1 base and 3 bases respectively, with 7 bases between them. The CDR3 totals 13 residues. Per germline, CDR1 SQVTM and CDR2 ANQGSEA. This entry comes from a study of blood T cell repertoires in COVID-19. Study details: Samples taken during acute and convalescent COVID-19 were collected in the United States, Italy and Spain.

The clonotype was recovered from a woman older than 75 with acute or convalescent COVID-19. Sample: peripheral blood. The chain carries TRBV29-1 and TRBJ2-1; D may be TRBD2 (5 bases). CDR3 bases: TGCAGCGTTGAAGCGGCGGGCTACAATGAGCAGTTCTTC. Translating gives CSVEAAGYNEQFF.